One sample yielded the 31 T cell receptor beta chains listed below, sequenced in a study of cytomegalovirus exposure and HLA in healthy donors. The study ran its PCR with 60 Vbeta and 13 Jbeta primers. Measured with immunoSEQ multiplex PCR; TCRdb has only the in-frame clones, and not every one. Its clone listing holds fewer than 150,000 clones. Sequenced input: PBMCs. Every receptor here comes from a woman aged 60-75 years in good health and CMV-seronegative.

The CDR3: CASSQGDRAPDTQYF. For the CDR3, the DNA is TGCGCCAGCAGCCAAGGGGACAGGGCCCCAGATACGCAGTATTTT. The V gene is TRBV4-1, the J gene TRBJ2-3, with 9 bases identical to TRBD1. The germline CDR1 and CDR2 sequences are MGHRA and YSYEKL. The CDR3 is made up of 15 amino acids. J was trimmed by 4 bases and V by 1 base; bases with no gene match: 3.

This chain links TRBV7-6 with TRBJ1-1, with TRBD1 matching over 7 bases. The germline V gene encodes CDR1 SGHVS and CDR2 FNYEAQ. The CDR3 runs to 15 residues. Unmatched junction bases numbered 16, after V lost 5 bases and J lost 10 bases. The CDR3 sequence: CASSLRLQGPGRAFF. CDR3 sequence (DNA): TGTGCCAGCAGCCTCCGACTACAGGGGCCGGGCCGAGCTTTCTTT.

This chain uses TRBV4-1 with TRBJ1-5; weak D call: TRBD1 (6 bases). Germline CDR1 and CDR2: MGHRA and YSYEKL. V was shortened by 0 bases and J by 7 bases, with 13 bases between the two germline ends. The CDR3 runs 15 residues. The chain's CDR3 is CASSQEGARRQPQHF. The CDR3 bases are TGCGCCAGCAGCCAAGAGGGGGCCCGGAGACAGCCCCAGCATTTT.

The chain is built from TRBV6-1 and TRBJ2-3; D is ambiguous. Trimming stripped 0 bases from V and 5 bases from J, with 18 bases between. The length of the CDR3 is 17 residues. From germline, CDR1 is MNHNS and CDR2 SASEGT. The CDR3 reads CASSEALPAAKGDTQYF. CDR3 bases: TGTGCCAGCAGTGAAGCGCTCCCGGCAGCGAAAGGAGATACGCAGTATTTT.

The V call is TRBV5-6, the J call TRBJ2-7; perhaps TRBD2 as D (6 bases). From germline, CDR1 is SGHDT and CDR2 YYEEEE. This CDR3 comprises 13 residues. V was pared by 0 bases and J by 4 bases, with 8 bases between. CDR3 amino acids: CASSLEGLYEQYF. The CDR3 nucleotides read TGTGCCAGCAGCTTGGAGGGACTTTACGAGCAGTACTTC. The variable domain in full, completed from reference TRBV5-6 and TRBJ2-7, reads DAGVTQSPTHLIKTRGQQVTLRCSPKSGHDTVSWYQQALGQGPQFIFQYYEEEERQRGNFPDRFSGHQFPNYSSELNVNALLLGDSALYLCASSLEGLYEQYFGPGTRLTVT.

This chain joins TRBV11-3 and TRBJ2-3; weak D call: TRBD1 (5 bases). Trimming took off 3 bases at V and 4 bases at J, with 17 bases between the two ends. The V gene's germline CDR1 is SGHNT and CDR2 YENEEA. The CDR3 has 16 amino acids. The CDR3 nucleotides read TGTGCCAGCAGCTTGGGCTTGGAGTCAGGGTCAGATACGCAGTATTTT. Encoded protein: CASSLGLESGSDTQYF.

The chain joins TRBV6-5 to TRBJ1-1; D not resolved. V was pared by 5 bases and J by 11 bases, with 15 bases between. The germline gives CDR1 MNHEY, CDR2 SVGAGI. CDR3 length equals 12 residues. For the CDR3, the DNA is TGTGCCAGCAGTAGAGGGTTAGGTGCCGCTTTCTTT. Translation gives CASSRGLGAAFF.

The V gene is TRBV18, the J gene TRBJ2-1; 9 nucleotides align to TRBD2. Germline CDR1 KGHSH, CDR2 LQKENI. Germline trimming cut 2 bases from V and 4 bases from J; bases unmatched to any gene: 6. There are 16 residues in the CDR3. The CDR3 DNA follows: TGTGCCAGCTCACCAAGTCGGACTAGCGTATACAATGAGCAGTTCTTC. Its translation: CASSPSRTSVYNEQFF.

The DNA for the CDR3 is TGTGCCAGCAGTTTGGCCTTTCCTCCATACGAGCAGTACTTC. Its protein is CASSLAFPPYEQYF. V gene TRBV28 combines with J gene TRBJ2-7; the D is unclear. This CDR3 is 14 amino acids long. Germline-derived CDR1 and CDR2 are MDHEN and SYDVKM. V lost 3 bases and J lost 4, with 13 bases in between.

The V call is TRBV15, the J call TRBJ2-1, with 11 bases fitting TRBD2. Germline-derived CDR1 and CDR2 are LNHNV and YYDKDF (reference sequence). The CDR3 consists of 16 residues. V was clipped by 2 bases and J by 3 bases; unmatched bases: 3. CDR3 region: CATSRPGTSGYNEQFF. The CDR3 DNA sequence: TGTGCCACCAGCAGACCCGGGACTAGCGGCTACAATGAGCAGTTCTTC.

Written as DNA, the CDR3 is TGTGCCAGCAGCTTAGCGCGGGGGGGACAGATCTCCTACGAGCAGTACTTC. Its protein is CASSLARGGQISYEQYF. The rearrangement links TRBV7-6 to TRBJ2-7; TRBD2 aligns across 9 bases. Germline V gene sequence: CDR1 SGHVS, CDR2 FNYEAQ. V was clipped by 0 bases and J by 0 bases; unmatched bases: 6. The CDR3 extends over 17 amino acids.

V gene TRBV11-2 combines with J gene TRBJ1-1, with a possible D match to TRBD1 (6 bases). Between the trimmed V and J ends, which lost 10 bases and 0 bases, there was a span of 12 bases. Germline V gene sequence: CDR1 SGHAT, CDR2 FQNNGV. The CDR3 is 13 amino acids. The CDR3 coding sequence is TGTGCCACAACGGGACACATGAACACTGAAGCTTTCTTT. Translated: CATTGHMNTEAFF.

The gene calls are TRBV6-1 and TRBJ2-1; D unresolved. CDR1 and CDR2 (germline): MNHNS, SASEGT. V lost 0 bases and J 15 bases, leaving 18 bases between the germline ends. The length of the CDR3 is 14 residues. The CDR3 spells CASSEAVSVWWWFF. For the CDR3, the DNA is TGTGCCAGCAGTGAAGCAGTTTCGGTCTGGTGGTGGTTCTTC.

V gene TRBV2 combines with J gene TRBJ1-3, with 8 nucleotides matching TRBD1. V lost 5 bases to trimming and J lost 3 bases; unmatched junction nucleotides: 6. Germline V CDR1 and CDR2: SNHLY, FYNNEI. The CDR3 is 15 residues long. Here the CDR3 reads CASSPGQVLGNTIYF. The CDR3 DNA reads TGTGCCAGCAGTCCGGGACAGGTCCTTGGAAACACCATATATTTT.

The V and J genes are TRBV29-1 and TRBJ2-1, with 7 bases aligning to TRBD2. V lost 7 bases, J lost 4 bases, and 7 bases stayed unmatched. The CDR3 has 13 amino acids. Germline V gene lookup returns CDR1 SQVTM and CDR2 ANQGSEA. The CDR3 DNA reads as TGCAGCGAGGCCGGGGGAGGGTACAATGAGCAGTTCTTC. Its protein is CSEAGGGYNEQFF.

The rearrangement joins TRBV4-1 to TRBJ2-2; TRBD1 matches 8 bases. This CDR3 region has 14 residues. Germline loops: CDR1 MGHRA, CDR2 YSYEKL. With 4 bases clipped from V and 3 bases from J, the junction kept 1 base outside the gene matches. The CDR3 is CASSPGGYTGELFF. The CDR3 DNA reads as TGCGCCAGCAGCCCAGGGGGCTACACCGGGGAGCTGTTTTTT.

The rearrangement links TRBV19 to TRBJ1-2, with D possibly matching TRBD1 (6 bases). Trimming left V 3 bases short and J 4 bases short, with 15 bases between. The CDR3 has 15 residues. Germline CDR1 LNHDA, CDR2 SQIVND (reference sequence). This CDR3 is CASSMDSVLGYGYTF. The CDR3 DNA reads TGTGCCAGTAGTATGGACAGCGTTCTGGGCTATGGCTACACCTTC.

V usage is TRBV7-9 and J usage is TRBJ2-7; perhaps TRBD1 as D (6 bases). The V gene's germline CDR1 is SEHNR and CDR2 FQNEAQ (reference sequence). The V and J ends lost 5 bases and 0 bases respectively, with 17 bases between them. There are 16 residues in the CDR3. CDR3 residues: CASSPPGQLSSYEQYF. CDR3 in DNA: TGTGCCAGCAGCCCACCCGGACAGTTGAGCTCCTACGAGCAGTACTTC.

The V gene is TRBV5-1, the J gene TRBJ2-7; the match to TRBD1 covers 9 bases. From germline, CDR1 is SGHRS and CDR2 YFSETQ. V lost 0 bases to trimming and J lost 1 base; unmatched junction nucleotides: 2. This CDR3 has 15 residues. The CDR3 nucleotides read TGCGCCAGCAGCTTGGGGGACAGGGCATCCTACGAGCAGTACTTC. Protein: CASSLGDRASYEQYF.

The chain recombines TRBV19 with TRBJ1-5, with a weak D call TRBD1 (6 bases). This CDR3 spans 15 amino acids. Germline CDR1 and CDR2: LNHDA and SQIVND (reference sequence). V was pared by 0 bases and J by 7 bases, with 13 bases between. The CDR3 loop is CASSIEGGQGQPQHF. CDR3 in DNA: TGTGCCAGTAGTATAGAGGGGGGGCAGGGCCAGCCCCAGCATTTT. Full variable domain (remainder filled in from reference TRBV19 and TRBJ1-5): DGGITQSPKYLFRKEGQNVTLSCEQNLNHDAMYWYRQDPGQGLRLIYYSQIVNDFQKGDIAEGYSVSREKKESFPLTVTSAQKNPTAFYLCASSIEGGQGQPQHFGDGTRLSIL.

The chain recombines TRBV6-6 with TRBJ1-1; a weak D match, TRBD1 (5 bases). The length of the CDR3 is 15 residues. The germline V gene has CDR1 MNHNY and CDR2 SVGAGI (reference sequence). Trimming left V 0 bases short and J 0 bases short, with 8 bases between. The CDR3 loop is CASSYSAGVNTEAFF. The CDR3 DNA is TGTGCCAGCAGTTACTCGGCGGGGGTGAACACTGAAGCTTTCTTT.

The chain recombines TRBV5-4 with TRBJ1-2, with D perhaps matching TRBD1 (6 bases). Trimming took 0 bases from V and 7 from J, leaving 16 bases between them. Germline values: CDR1 SGHNT, CDR2 YYREEE (reference sequence). The CDR3 loop spans 15 amino acids. CDR3 sequence reads: CASSLALQGGGGYTF. CDR3 bases: TGTGCCAGCAGCTTGGCTCTACAGGGCGGTGGTGGCTACACCTTC.

This chain uses TRBV6-1 with TRBJ1-1, with a possible D match to TRBD1 (5 bases). V was pared by 5 bases and J by 1 base, with 14 bases between. Germline assignment: CDR1 MNHNS and CDR2 SASEGT. There are 15 residues in the CDR3. The CDR3, as DNA: TGTGCCAGCAGTCATGAGTGGGGGGGGAACACTGAAGCTTTCTTT. Translated, it gives CASSHEWGGNTEAFF.

The V call is TRBV29-1, the J call TRBJ2-1, with 7 bases that match TRBD1. Trimming took 3 bases from V and 3 from J; bases not matched to a gene: 11. From germline, CDR1 is SQVTM and CDR2 ANQGSEA. CDR3 length: 16 residues. CDR3 residues: CSVDYRQGLYYNEQFF. The CDR3, as DNA: TGCAGCGTTGACTACAGACAGGGCCTGTACTACAATGAGCAGTTCTTC.

The chain is built from TRBV5-4 and TRBJ2-7; TRBD1 matches 8 bases. Germline CDR1 reads SGHNT; CDR2 reads YYREEE (reference sequence). The ends lost 2 bases at V and 2 bases at J; junction bases unmatched: 6. The CDR3 is 15 residues long. CDR3 coding DNA: TGTGCCAGCAGCTTTGGTTCAGGGGGCGCCTACGAGCAGTACTTC. It yields the protein CASSFGSGGAYEQYF. Supplemented by reference TRBV5-4 and TRBJ2-7, the full variable domain reads ETGVTQSPTHLIKTRGQQVTLRCSSQSGHNTVSWYQQALGQGPQFIFQYYREEENGRGNFPPRFSGLQFPNYSSELNVNALELDDSALYLCASSFGSGGAYEQYFGPGTRLTVT.

This chain joins TRBV18 and TRBJ2-5; 11 nucleotides agree with TRBD2. Germline CDR1 and CDR2: KGHSH and LQKENI. There are 18 residues in the CDR3. Trimming cost V 3 bases and J 5 bases; bases outside gene matches: 14. CDR3 sequence (DNA): TGTGCCAGCTCACCCCCATCTTTAGCGGGGGGGCCGATGGAGACCCAGTACTTC. Translating gives CASSPPSLAGGPMETQYF.

The chain joins TRBV5-1 to TRBJ2-3; 8 bases fit TRBD2. V dropped 4 bases and J dropped 1; count of bases not matched to a gene: 8. Germline V gene sequence: CDR1 SGHRS, CDR2 YFSETQ. This CDR3 spans 16 amino acids. The CDR3 loop reads CASSQPRAGGTDTQYF. DNA for the CDR3: TGCGCCAGCAGCCAACCGCGAGCGGGGGGCACAGATACGCAGTATTTT.

J is TRBJ1-1 and V is TRBV6-5, with D hard to call. V was cut by 2 bases and J by 1 base, with 11 bases left in between. CDR1 and CDR2 (germline): MNHEY, SVGAGI. The CDR3 is made up of 15 amino acids. The CDR3 loop is CASSYQEGRNTEAFF. The DNA of the CDR3 is TGTGCCAGCAGTTACCAAGAAGGGAGGAACACTGAAGCTTTCTTT.

The J gene is TRBJ2-3, the V gene TRBV10-1; D call uncertain. Germline V gene lookup returns CDR1 WNHNN and CDR2 SYGVQD (reference sequence). Trimming left V 0 bases short and J 6 bases short, with 7 bases between. This CDR3 is built from 13 residues. CDR3 sequence: CASSESRMDTQYF. In DNA form, the CDR3 reads TGCGCCAGCAGTGAGTCTAGAATGGATACGCAGTATTTT.

The CDR3 region has the DNA TGTGCCAGCAGTAGCCAGGGGCGCAATGAGCAGTTCTTC. Translation gives CASSSQGRNEQFF. The V gene is TRBV25-1, the J gene TRBJ2-1; the D gene is possibly TRBD1 (6 bases). This CDR3 is built from 13 residues. Germline loops: CDR1 MGHDK, CDR2 SYGVNS. Trimming took 5 bases from V and 6 from J, leaving 11 bases between them.

V usage is TRBV28 and J usage is TRBJ2-5; 11 positions match TRBD2. The V gene's germline CDR1 is MDHEN and CDR2 SYDVKM. J lost 5 bases, V lost 5 bases, and 7 bases had no gene match. This CDR3 contains 15 residues. The CDR3 here is CASSPRLAGRETQYF. CDR3 coding DNA: TGTGCCAGCAGTCCCAGACTAGCGGGACGGGAGACCCAGTACTTC.